These T cell receptor beta chains were read from a single sample in a study of identifying expanded T cells in peripheral blood. The protocol was immunoSEQ multiplex PCR, while the TCRdb copy is restricted to in-frame clones and leaves out a portion. The repertoire includes just under 65,000 clones, more than 75% of them detected once, and approximately 4.5% sits in the top ten. Sequenced input: blood. The source of these receptors is a person aged 18 to 75 in good health. Each CDR3 is given with its conserved first and last residue. D genes are given only for firm matches. Rows may omit the clone size; those that give it use once, few, many or a size class.

J | V | size | D | CDR3 | DNA
TRBJ2-7 | TRBV7-9 | few | . | CASSWGDGPYEQYF | TGTGCCAGCAGCTGGGGAGACGGGCCCTACGAGCAGTACTTC
TRBJ2-2 | TRBV6-5 | . | . | CASSSGEAGELFF | TGTGCCAGCAGCTCAGGGGAGGCCGGGGAGCTGTTTTTT
TRBJ1-3 | TRBV9 | . | . | CASSVDGGVGSGNTIYF | TGTGCCAGCAGCGTAGATGGGGGGGTAGGCTCTGGAAACACCATATATTTT
TRBJ1-2 | TRBV6-5 | . | . | CASKTGYANYGYTF | TGTGCCAGCAAGACGGGATATGCGAACTATGGCTACACCTTC
TRBJ2-7 | TRBV18 | . | . | CASSPPSGLKDEQYF | TGTGCCAGCTCACCACCGTCAGGGTTAAAGGACGAGCAGTACTTC
TRBJ1-6 | TRBV11-2 | . | . | CASSLEGSNSPLHF | TGTGCCAGCAGCTTAGAGGGGTCCAATTCACCCCTCCACTTT
TRBJ1-1 | TRBV14 | few | . | CASSPIWDYTEAFF | TGTGCCAGCAGTCCAATTTGGGATTACACTGAAGCTTTCTTT
TRBJ1-4 | TRBV30 | . | . | CAWSSGGNEKLFF | TGTGCCTGGAGTTCAGGAGGTAATGAAAAACTGTTTTTT
TRBJ1-2 | TRBV30 | . | . | CAWSGNYGYTF | TGTGCCTGGAGTGGGAACTATGGCTACACCTTC
TRBJ2-7 | TRBV4-2 | . | TRBD2 | CASSQEGLAADYEQYF | TGTGCCAGCAGCCAGGAAGGACTAGCGGCCGACTACGAGCAGTACTTC
TRBJ1-2 | TRBV6-6 | . | . | CASSQPGEANYGYTF | TGTGCCAGCAGTCAACCAGGAGAAGCTAACTATGGCTACACCTTC
TRBJ2-7 | TRBV7-8 | . | . | CASSPYRIGEQYF | TGTGCCAGCAGCCCGTACAGGATTGGCGAGCAGTACTTC
TRBJ1-5 | TRBV19 | few | TRBD1 | CASSPPEGATNQPQHF | TGTGCCAGTAGTCCCCCCGAGGGGGCGACCAATCAGCCCCAGCATTTT
TRBJ1-5 | TRBV5-6 | . | TRBD1 | CASSLGTGVNQPQHF | TGTGCCAGCAGCTTGGGGACAGGGGTAAATCAGCCCCAGCATTTT
TRBJ2-2 | TRBV5-1 | . | . | CASSWGPPGLYTGELFF | TGCGCCAGCAGCTGGGGGCCGCCGGGACTATACACCGGGGAGCTGTTTTTT
TRBJ2-1 | TRBV7-9 | . | . | CASSLAAGLSNEQFF | TGTGCCAGCAGCTTAGCGGCGGGACTTTCGAATGAGCAGTTCTTC
TRBJ2-3 | TRBV6-1 | . | . | CASSTVGGRDTQYF | TGTGCCAGCAGCACTGTCGGGGGTAGAGATACGCAGTATTTT
TRBJ2-7 | TRBV5-1 | few | . | CASSSGLFPYEQYF | TGCGCCAGCAGCTCGGGACTGTTCCCCTACGAGCAGTACTTC
TRBJ2-7 | TRBV6-5 | . | TRBD1 | CASSYSGQGRREQYF | TGTGCCAGCAGTTACTCGGGACAGGGAAGACGGGAGCAGTACTTC
TRBJ2-7 | TRBV11-3 | . | . | CASSEGTSYEQYF | TGTGCCAGCAGCGAAGGGACGAGCTACGAGCAGTACTTC
TRBJ1-2 | TRBV27 | . | . | CASSDRPNYGYTF | TGTGCCAGCAGTGATAGACCGAACTATGGCTACACCTTC
TRBJ1-1 | TRBV19 | once | . | CASSQTGNTEAFF | TGTGCCAGTAGTCAGACAGGGAACACTGAAGCTTTCTTT